This paragraph reports one T cell receptor (beta chain). The trim removed 3 bases at V and 4 bases at J, leaving 5 bases unmatched. CDR1 DFQATT and CDR2 SNEGSKA come from the germline V gene (reference sequence). There are 14 residues in the CDR3. The sample originates from a study of blood T cells in healthy people across ages. Primers used in a second PCR of roughly 6 to 11 cycles were a sample-barcoded 5' primer and a J-beta primer mix. TCRdb used MiXCR to reprocess the 5' RACE reads, holding one entry per CDR3 protein. The sample holds about 780,000 distinct CDR3 sequences, less than 60% seen once.

Sequenced input: blood. The TCR was taken from a man older than 75 in good health. The gene calls are TRBV20-1 and TRBJ2-1; 8 bases match TRBD2. The CDR3 sequence: CSASGRAYYNEQFF. The DNA for the CDR3 is TGCAGTGCTAGCGGGAGGGCCTATTACAATGAGCAGTTCTTC.